Below, 22 T cell receptor beta chains from the same sample are listed, as sequenced in a study of cytomegalovirus exposure and HLA in healthy donors. Use of 60 Vbeta and 13 Jbeta primers characterized the PCR. Sequencing used immunoSEQ multiplex PCR; TCRdb keeps in-frame clones, though not all of them. Here the sample spans more than 90,000 clones, around 82% being singletons. Sequencing was done on a sample of PBMCs. The source of these receptors is a woman aged 55-69 years in good health and CMV-seronegative.

The genes are TRBV29-1 and TRBJ2-2; 7 nucleotides align to TRBD2. The CDR3 has 14 amino acids. The germline V gene has CDR1 SQVTM and CDR2 ANQGSEA. Germline trimming cut 3 bases from V and 5 bases from J; bases unmatched to any gene: 6. CDR3 residues: CSVDTGEGTGELFF. In nucleotides, the CDR3 is TGCAGCGTTGATACGGGGGAGGGGACCGGGGAGCTGTTTTTT.

The chain links TRBV11-2 to TRBJ2-7; D unresolved. Trimming pared 1 base from V and 3 bases from J, leaving 7 bases between. Germline CDR1 is SGHAT and CDR2 is FQNNGV. CDR3 length: 13 residues. CDR3 sequence: CASSLGGDYEQYF. For the CDR3, the DNA is TGTGCCAGCAGCTTAGGAGGAGACTACGAGCAGTACTTC.

This chain connects TRBV2 to TRBJ2-7, with TRBD1 identical over 10 bases. This CDR3 is built from 15 residues. Germline values: CDR1 SNHLY, CDR2 FYNNEI. J gave up 0 bases and V 4 bases, and 3 bases lay outside the gene matches. CDR3 protein: CASSGWTGGSYEQYF. The CDR3 DNA reads as TGTGCCAGCAGTGGGTGGACAGGGGGCTCCTACGAGCAGTACTTC.

The chain is built from TRBV30 and TRBJ1-1; perhaps TRBD1 as D (5 bases). Germline V gene lookup returns CDR1 GTSNPN and CDR2 SVGIG (reference sequence). CDR3 length: 13 amino acids. Trimming removed 4 bases at V and 6 bases at J, with 15 bases between. Here the CDR3 reads CAWISQGWAEAFF. CDR3 coding DNA: TGTGCCTGGATTTCGCAGGGCTGGGCTGAAGCTTTCTTT.

The chain joins TRBV5-1 to TRBJ1-5; D is possibly TRBD1 (6 bases). This CDR3 spans 14 amino acids. The V gene lost 0 bases and the J gene lost 3 bases, with 7 bases spanning the gap. In germline, CDR1 is SGHRS, CDR2 YFSETQ. In DNA, the CDR3 is TGCGCCAGCAGCTTGGCAGGGGACAATCAGCCCCAGCATTTT. Protein: CASSLAGDNQPQHF.

The J gene is TRBJ2-1, the V gene TRBV9, with TRBD2 as a possible D gene (7 bases). V lost 3 bases and J 3 bases, leaving 13 bases between the germline ends. Germline V gene lookup returns CDR1 SGDLS and CDR2 YYNGEE. CDR3 length: 15 amino acids. The CDR3 coding sequence is TGTGCCAGCAGCGGAGAGGGGGACTACTACAATGAGCAGTTCTTC. It is translated as CASSGEGDYYNEQFF.

The sample holds a few counts of this clone. The chain joins TRBV5-4 to TRBJ1-1; 7 positions match TRBD1. This CDR3 has 14 amino acids. The V segment lost 2 bases and the J segment 3 bases; nucleotides outside the gene matches: 4. Germline V CDR1 and CDR2: SGHNT, YYREEE (reference sequence). The CDR3 reads CASSFDREYTEAFF. The CDR3 DNA reads as TGTGCCAGCAGCTTTGACAGGGAATACACTGAAGCTTTCTTT.

The chain links TRBV9 to TRBJ2-1; 11 bases align to TRBD2. Germline V gives CDR1 SGDLS, CDR2 YYNGEE. The V segment lost 1 base and the J segment 10 bases; nucleotides outside the gene matches: 10. The CDR3 runs 16 residues. In DNA form, the CDR3 reads TGTGCCAGCAGCGTACGGGGTAGCGGGAGGGCCCAGGAGCAGTTCTTC. The encoded protein is CASSVRGSGRAQEQFF.

V gene TRBV7-2 combines with J gene TRBJ2-3; weak D call: TRBD2 (6 bases). The CDR3 consists of 14 residues. Germline loops: CDR1 SGHTA, CDR2 FQGNSA. V was cut by 2 bases and J by 5 bases, with 11 bases left in between. The CDR3 bases are TGTGCCAGCAGCTTACGACTAGTAGGAGATACGCAGTATTTT. It encodes CASSLRLVGDTQYF.

The CDR3 protein is CASSQDTRLAIYNEQFF. The CDR3 DNA follows: TGCGCCAGCAGCCAAGATACGCGACTAGCCATCTACAATGAGCAGTTCTTC. The genes are TRBV4-1 and TRBJ2-1; 7 nucleotides match TRBD2. V lost 0 bases to trimming and J lost 3 bases; unmatched junction nucleotides: 8. CDR1 is MGHRA and CDR2 is YSYEKL in the germline V gene. The CDR3 has 17 residues.

CDR3 DNA: TGTGCCAGCAGTGACCAGGGGACGGTCACCGGGGAGCTGTTTTTT. Its protein is CASSDQGTVTGELFF. The V call is TRBV6-1, the J call TRBJ2-2, with a weak D call TRBD1 (6 bases). Deletions cut 3 bases from V and 4 bases from J, with 12 bases between. Germline lookup yields CDR1 MNHNS and CDR2 SASEGT. The CDR3 is 15 residues long.

The DNA for the CDR3 is TGTGCCTGGATAGGGGTGAACACTGAAGCTTTCTTT. Protein sequence: CAWIGVNTEAFF. The chain is built from TRBV30 and TRBJ1-1; D may be TRBD1 (5 bases). V was clipped by 4 bases and J by 0 bases, with 6 bases between them. The V gene's germline CDR1 is GTSNPN and CDR2 SVGIG (reference sequence). This CDR3 comprises 12 residues.

The rearrangement joins TRBV28 to TRBJ1-2; 7 positions match TRBD1. The CDR3 is made up of 13 amino acids. Germline trimming cut 6 bases from V and 4 bases from J; bases unmatched to any gene: 5. Germline CDR1 is MDHEN and CDR2 is SYDVKM. The CDR3 loop is CASSQGQFYGYTF. The CDR3 nucleotides are TGTGCCAGCAGCCAGGGACAGTTCTATGGCTACACCTTC.

The chain recombines TRBV7-9 with TRBJ2-1; 10 nucleotides align to TRBD2. Looked up from germline, CDR1 is SEHNR and CDR2 is FQNEAQ (reference sequence). The CDR3 sequence is 16 residues long. V trimming: 2 bases; J trimming: 5 bases; junction bases outside the gene matches: 6. CDR3 residues: CASSLPTSGADNEQFF. The CDR3, as DNA: TGTGCCAGCAGCTTACCCACTAGCGGGGCCGACAATGAGCAGTTCTTC.

The chain couples TRBV30 to TRBJ2-3; D possibly corresponds to TRBD1 (6 bases). Germline V gene lookup returns CDR1 GTSNPN and CDR2 SVGIG (reference sequence). Trimming took 8 bases from V and 3 from J, leaving 18 bases between them. CDR3 length: 14 residues. The CDR3 is CARKGVFGTDTQYF. In nucleotides, the CDR3 is TGTGCCCGAAAGGGGGTCTTTGGGACAGATACGCAGTATTTT. Full variable domain (remainder filled in from reference TRBV30 and TRBJ2-3): SQTIHQWPATLVQPVGSPLSLECTVEGTSNPNLYWYRQAAGRGLQLLFYSVGIGQISSEVPQNLSASRPQDRQFILSSKKLLLSDSGFYLCARKGVFGTDTQYFGPGTRLTVL.

This chain uses TRBV2 with TRBJ1-5; 7 nucleotides line up with TRBD1. The CDR3 sequence is 19 residues long. Germline lookup yields CDR1 SNHLY and CDR2 FYNNEI. V lost 3 bases, J lost 1 base, and 15 bases stayed unmatched. CDR3 DNA: TGTGCCAGCAGTGAGGGGCGGAGACAGGGATCGGTAAGCAATCAGCCCCAGCATTTT. This gives the protein CASSEGRRQGSVSNQPQHF.

This rearrangement joins TRBV27 to TRBJ1-2; D ambiguous. The CDR3 has 17 amino acids. Trimming took off 5 bases at V and 6 bases at J, with 25 bases between the two ends. Germline-derived CDR1 and CDR2 are MNHEY and SMNVEV (reference sequence). In DNA, the CDR3 is TGTGCCAGCAGTCCCCAGGTTCCGGGATGGGGAATGGATGGCTACACCTTC. Protein sequence: CASSPQVPGWGMDGYTF.

The rearrangement joins TRBV6-5 to TRBJ2-5, with TRBD1 matching 8 bases. The CDR3 runs to 15 residues. Germline lookup yields CDR1 MNHEY and CDR2 SVGAGI. After removal of 4 bases from V and 3 bases from J, the junction contained 7 bases not matched to a gene. For the CDR3, the DNA is TGTGCCAGCAGTTCCGCCACGACAGGGGAAGAGACCCAGTACTTC. Translating gives CASSSATTGEETQYF.

This clone was seen just once. A junction end diverges from the germline sequence, so it may reflect a read error. The chain carries TRBV4-1 and TRBJ2-3, with D possibly matching TRBD1 (6 bases). This CDR3 is 15 amino acids long. CDR1 and CDR2 (germline): MGHRA, YSYEKL. CDR3 sequence reads: CASSQDDRSTNTQYF. The CDR3 region has the DNA TGCGCCAGCAGCCAAGATGACAGGTCCACAAATACGCAGTATTTT.

A few counts support this clone. Other nucleotide sequences in the sample specify the same CDR3. This rearrangement joins TRBV7-2 to TRBJ2-7; D gene ambiguous. Germline CDR1 SGHTA, CDR2 FQGNSA. V gave up 5 bases and J gave up 1 base, with 3 bases separating them. The CDR3 contains 11 residues. The CDR3 sequence: CASSPSYEQYF. The DNA for the CDR3 is TGTGCCAGCAGCCCTTCCTACGAGCAGTACTTC. The variable domain in full, completed from reference TRBV7-2 and TRBJ2-7, reads GAGVSQSPSNKVTEKGKDVELRCDPISGHTALYWYRQSLGQGLEFLIYFQGNSAPDKSGLPSDRFSAERTGGSVSTLTIQRTQQEDSAVYLCASSPSYEQYFGPGTRLTVT.

CDR3 coding DNA: TGTGCCAGCACCACAGGGACTGGAAACACCATATATTTT. Protein: CASTTGTGNTIYF. The chain combines TRBV5-6 with TRBJ1-3; TRBD1 might be the D (6 bases). The length of the CDR3 is 13 residues. V lost 6 bases and J 2 bases, leaving 9 bases between the germline ends. Germline V lookup: CDR1 SGHDT, CDR2 YYEEEE.

The chain has TRBV11-1 and TRBJ1-1, with 8 bases fitting TRBD1. With 1 base clipped from V and 2 bases from J, the junction kept 3 bases outside the gene matches. Germline V gives CDR1 SGHAT, CDR2 FQDESV (reference sequence). The CDR3 is made up of 15 amino acids. Here the CDR3 DNA reads TGTGCCAGCAGCTTAGGGGGACAGGAAAACACTGAAGCTTTCTTT. This codes for CASSLGGQENTEAFF.